This T cell receptor (beta chain) was obtained from a study of blood T cell repertoires in COVID-19. Study at large: Acute and convalescent COVID-19 specimens originated in the United States, Italy and Spain. The cDNA or gDNA used as material had been derived from T cells, B-cell-depleted T cells, or PBMCs.

In the original analysis: Quantification of nucleated cells was approximated via reference gene primer amplification. Sequenced by immunoSEQ multiplex PCR; TCRdb stores in-frame clones only, minus some. The DNA was the basis for D and trimming; V, J and clone size are from that table. The sample shows about 150,000 clones, around 90% of them seen only once. V was cut by 5 bases and J by 6 bases, with 11 bases left in between. CDR1 and CDR2 (germline): MNHEY, SVGAGI. This CDR3 spans 13 amino acids. Sequences were obtained from peripheral blood. This receptor was obtained from a woman aged 60-70 years with active or convalescent COVID-19. This chain joins TRBV6-5 and TRBJ2-4; D is perhaps TRBD1 (6 bases). The CDR3 loop is CASSTRDINIQYF. The CDR3 coding sequence is TGTGCCAGCAGTACAAGGGACATAAACATTCAGTACTTC.